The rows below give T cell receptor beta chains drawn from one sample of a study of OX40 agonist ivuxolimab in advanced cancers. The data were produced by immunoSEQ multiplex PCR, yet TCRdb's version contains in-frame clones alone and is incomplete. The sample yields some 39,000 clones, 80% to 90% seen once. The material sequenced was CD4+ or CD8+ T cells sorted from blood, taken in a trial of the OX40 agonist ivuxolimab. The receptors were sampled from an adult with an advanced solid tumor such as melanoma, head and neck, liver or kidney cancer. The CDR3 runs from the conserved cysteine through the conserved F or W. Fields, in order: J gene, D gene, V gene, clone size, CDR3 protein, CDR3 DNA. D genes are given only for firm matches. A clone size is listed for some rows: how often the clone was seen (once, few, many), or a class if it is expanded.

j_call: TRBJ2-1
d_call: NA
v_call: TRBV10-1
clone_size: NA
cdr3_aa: CASRGLTDEQFF
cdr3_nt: TGCGCCAGCCGCGGACTGACGGATGAGCAGTTCTTC

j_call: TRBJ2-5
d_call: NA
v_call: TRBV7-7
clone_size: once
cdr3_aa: CASSLPGAGKTQYF
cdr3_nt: TGTGCTAGCAGCCTTCCGGGGGCAGGGAAGACCCAGTACTTC

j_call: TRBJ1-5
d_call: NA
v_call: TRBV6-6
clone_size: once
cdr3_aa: CASSYGQYSNQPQHF
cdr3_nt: TGTGCCAGCAGTTACGGACAATATAGCAATCAGCCCCAGCATTTT

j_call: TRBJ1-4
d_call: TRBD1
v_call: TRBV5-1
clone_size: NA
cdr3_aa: CASSLAGTGLNEKLFF
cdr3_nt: TGCGCCAGCAGCTTGGCTGGGACAGGCCTTAATGAAAAACTGTTTTTT

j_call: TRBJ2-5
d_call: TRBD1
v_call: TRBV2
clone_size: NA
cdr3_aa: CASRRTGDRGWETQYF
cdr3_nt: TGTGCCAGCAGGCGAACCGGGGACAGGGGTTGGGAGACCCAGTACTTC

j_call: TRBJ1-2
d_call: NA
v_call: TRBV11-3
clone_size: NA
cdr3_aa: CASSLEIRHHGSYTF
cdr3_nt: TGTGCCAGCAGCTTAGAGATCCGACACCACGGGAGCTACACCTTC

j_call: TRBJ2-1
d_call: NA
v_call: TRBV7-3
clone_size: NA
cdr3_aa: CASSSLVSSYNEQFF
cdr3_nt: TGTGCCAGCAGCTCCTTAGTAAGCTCCTACAATGAGCAGTTCTTC

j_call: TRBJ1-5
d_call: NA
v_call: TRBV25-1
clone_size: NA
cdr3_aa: CASSEIGSVQPQHF
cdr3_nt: TGTGCCAGCAGTGAGATTGGGTCCGTTCAGCCCCAGCATTTT

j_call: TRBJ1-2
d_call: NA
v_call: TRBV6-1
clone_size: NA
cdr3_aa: CASSPRGAYGYTF
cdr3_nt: TGTGCCAGCAGTCCACGGGGGGCGTACGGCTACACCTTC

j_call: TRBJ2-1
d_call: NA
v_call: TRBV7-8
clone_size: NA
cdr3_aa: CASSQTRLNEQFF
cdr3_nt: TGTGCCAGCAGCCAAACTAGACTCAATGAGCAGTTCTTC

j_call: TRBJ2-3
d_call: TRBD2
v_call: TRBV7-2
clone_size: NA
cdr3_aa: CASSLGLAGYTDTQYF
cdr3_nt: TGTGCCAGCAGCCTTGGACTAGCTGGTTACACAGATACGCAGTATTTT

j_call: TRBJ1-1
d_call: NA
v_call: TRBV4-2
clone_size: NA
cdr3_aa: CASSLGGRGSNTEAFF
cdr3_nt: TGTGCCAGCAGCTTGGGAGGGCGGGGGTCCAACACTGAAGCTTTCTTT

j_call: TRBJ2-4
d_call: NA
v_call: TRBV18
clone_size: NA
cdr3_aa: CASSADRHSASIQYF
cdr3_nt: TGTGCCAGCTCCGCCGACCGCCATAGCGCGTCCATTCAGTACTTC

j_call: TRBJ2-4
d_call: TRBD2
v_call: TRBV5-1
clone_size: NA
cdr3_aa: CASSLSAGGPRNIQYF
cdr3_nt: TGCGCCAGCAGCTTGAGTGCGGGAGGGCCAAGGAACATTCAGTACTTC

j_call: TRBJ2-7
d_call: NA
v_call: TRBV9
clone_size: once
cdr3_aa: CASSPDSETSYEQYF
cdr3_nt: TGTGCCAGCAGCCCGGACAGTGAAACCTCCTACGAGCAGTACTTC

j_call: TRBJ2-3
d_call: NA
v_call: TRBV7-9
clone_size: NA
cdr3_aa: CASSTHTDTQYF
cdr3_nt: TGTGCCAGCAGCACACACACAGATACGCAGTATTTT

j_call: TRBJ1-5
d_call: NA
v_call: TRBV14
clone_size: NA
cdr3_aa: CASSRSSNQPQHF
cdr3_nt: TGTGCCAGCAGCCGGTCTAGCAATCAGCCCCAGCATTTT

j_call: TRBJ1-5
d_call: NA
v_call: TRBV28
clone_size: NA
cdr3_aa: CASSPPRGSGQPQHF
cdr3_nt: TGTGCCAGCAGTCCCCCGAGGGGGTCGGGTCAGCCCCAGCATTTT

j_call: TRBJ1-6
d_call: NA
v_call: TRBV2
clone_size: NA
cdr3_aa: CASTQNGNSPLHF
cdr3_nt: TGTGCCAGCACCCAGAACGGAAATTCACCCCTCCACTTT

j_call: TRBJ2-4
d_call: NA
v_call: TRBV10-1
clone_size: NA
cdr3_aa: CASSTDRENIQYF
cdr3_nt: TGCGCCAGCAGCACGGATAGGGAAAACATTCAGTACTTC

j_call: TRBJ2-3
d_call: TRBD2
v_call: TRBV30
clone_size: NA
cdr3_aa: CAWRAFGEGRTDTQYF
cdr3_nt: TGTGCCTGGAGGGCGTTTGGGGAGGGACGGACAGATACGCAGTATTTT

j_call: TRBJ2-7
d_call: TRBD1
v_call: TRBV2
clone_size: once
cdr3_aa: CASSPRDSEQYF
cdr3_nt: TGTGCCAGCAGCCCCCGGGACAGCGAGCAGTACTTC

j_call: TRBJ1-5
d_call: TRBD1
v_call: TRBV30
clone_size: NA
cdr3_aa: CAWSGTGTQPQHF
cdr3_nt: TGTGCCTGGAGTGGGACAGGGACACAGCCCCAGCATTTT

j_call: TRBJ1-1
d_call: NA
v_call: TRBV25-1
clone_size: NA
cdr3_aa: CASASTGNTEAFF
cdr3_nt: TGTGCCAGCGCGAGTACAGGGAACACTGAAGCTTTCTTT

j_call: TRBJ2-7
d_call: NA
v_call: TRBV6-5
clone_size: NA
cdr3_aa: CASSYDETRYYEQYF
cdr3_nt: TGTGCCAGCAGTTATGACGAGACTAGATACTACGAGCAGTACTTC

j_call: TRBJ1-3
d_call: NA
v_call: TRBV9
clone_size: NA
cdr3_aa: CASSYRVLDTIYF
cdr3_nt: TGTGCCAGCAGCTACAGGGTATTAGACACCATATATTTT

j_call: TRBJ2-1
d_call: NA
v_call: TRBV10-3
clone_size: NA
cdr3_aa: CAISGKDLNEQFF
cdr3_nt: TGTGCCATCAGTGGGAAAGACCTCAATGAGCAGTTCTTC

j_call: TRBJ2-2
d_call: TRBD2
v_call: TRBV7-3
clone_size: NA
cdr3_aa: CASSSHLAGRTGELFF
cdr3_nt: TGTGCCAGCAGCTCGCATCTAGCGGGAAGAACCGGGGAGCTGTTTTTT

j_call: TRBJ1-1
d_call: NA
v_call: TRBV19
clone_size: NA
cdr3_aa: CASSIEDWDEAFF
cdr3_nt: TGTGCCAGTAGTATCGAGGATTGGGATGAAGCTTTCTTT

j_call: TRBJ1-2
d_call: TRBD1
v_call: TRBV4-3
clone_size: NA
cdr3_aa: CANQGGAASYGYTF
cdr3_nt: TGCGCCAACCAGGGGGGAGCTGCCTCCTATGGCTACACCTTC

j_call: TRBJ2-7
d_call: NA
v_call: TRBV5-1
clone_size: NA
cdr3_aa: CASSTLGATYEQYF
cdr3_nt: TGCGCCAGCAGCACCCTGGGAGCAACCTACGAGCAGTACTTC

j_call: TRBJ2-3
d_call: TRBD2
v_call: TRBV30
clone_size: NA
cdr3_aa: CAWIGGMRTDTQYF
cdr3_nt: TGTGCCTGGATCGGGGGGATGCGCACAGATACGCAGTATTTT

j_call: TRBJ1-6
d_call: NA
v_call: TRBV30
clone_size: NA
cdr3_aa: CAWSVRGNNSPLHF
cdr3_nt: TGTGCCTGGAGTGTACGGGGGAATAATTCACCCCTCCACTTT

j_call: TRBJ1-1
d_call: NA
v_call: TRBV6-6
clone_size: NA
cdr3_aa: CASSTKSTEAFF
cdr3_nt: TGTGCCAGCAGTACTAAGAGCACTGAAGCTTTCTTT

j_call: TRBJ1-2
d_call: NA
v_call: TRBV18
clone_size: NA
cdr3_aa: CASSPGQEGVYGYTF
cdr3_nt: TGTGCCAGCTCACCGGGGCAGGAAGGGGTCTATGGCTACACCTTC

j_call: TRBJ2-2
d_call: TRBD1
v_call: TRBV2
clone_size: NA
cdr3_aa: CASRQGATGELFF
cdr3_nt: TGTGCCAGCAGACAGGGGGCAACCGGGGAGCTGTTTTTT

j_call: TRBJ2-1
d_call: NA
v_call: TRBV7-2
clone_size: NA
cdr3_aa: CASSFQSLYSYNEQFF
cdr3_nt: TGTGCCAGCAGCTTCCAGTCCCTCTACTCCTACAATGAGCAGTTCTTC

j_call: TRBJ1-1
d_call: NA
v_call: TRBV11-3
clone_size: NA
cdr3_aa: CASSFPLGGSVRTEAFF
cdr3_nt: TGTGCCAGCAGCTTTCCCCTCGGGGGCTCCGTGAGAACTGAAGCTTTCTTT

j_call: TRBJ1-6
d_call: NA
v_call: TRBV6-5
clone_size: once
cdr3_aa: CASSYSGVGSSPLHF
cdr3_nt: TGTGCCAGCAGTTACTCGGGGGTAGGGAGTTCACCCCTCCACTTT

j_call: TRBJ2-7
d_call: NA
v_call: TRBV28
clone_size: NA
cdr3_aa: CASEGPGGSYEQYF
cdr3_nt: TGTGCCAGCGAGGGGCCCGGCGGGTCCTACGAGCAGTACTTC

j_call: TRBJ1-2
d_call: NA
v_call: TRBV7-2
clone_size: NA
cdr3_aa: CASSLGTISGYTF
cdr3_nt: TGTGCCAGCAGCTTGGGGACGATCTCCGGCTACACCTTC

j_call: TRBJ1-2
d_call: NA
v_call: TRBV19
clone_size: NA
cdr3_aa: CASSRTGKFLGYGYTF
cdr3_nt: TGTGCCAGTAGTAGAACAGGGAAATTTCTAGGGTATGGCTACACCTTC